One sample yielded the 18 T cell receptor beta chains listed below, sequenced in a study of Ad26.COV2.S vaccination and SARS-CoV-2 variants. The treatment: roughly 18 received Ad26.COV2.S at low or high dose, single or two shots; roughly five received placebo; per-sample allocation not given. Repertoires come from day 63 after the first vaccine or placebo injection. Sequencing used immunoSEQ multiplex PCR; TCRdb keeps in-frame clones, though not all of them. In the table there are 380,000 or so clones, 88% of which are singletons. This specimen was peripheral blood, taken in a trial of Ad26.COV2.S vaccine versus placebo. Source of these receptors: a person between 18 and 59 years old who received the Ad26.COV2.S COVID-19 vaccine or a placebo.

This clone was seen just once. This sequence joins TRBV9 and TRBJ2-1; weak D call: TRBD1 (5 bases). Germline CDR1 reads SGDLS; CDR2 reads YYNGEE. V lost 5 bases and J lost 3, with 9 bases in between. The CDR3 totals 13 residues. The CDR3: CASRGDSYNEQFF. The CDR3 DNA reads TGTGCCAGCAGAGGAGACAGCTACAATGAGCAGTTCTTC. The whole variable domain, remainder taken from reference TRBV9 and TRBJ2-1, is DSGVTQTPKHLITATGQRVTLRCSPRSGDLSVYWYQQSLDQGLQFLIQYYNGEERAKGNILERFSAQQFPDLHSELNLSSLELGDSALYFCASRGDSYNEQFFGPGTRLTVL.

The chain recombines TRBV30 with TRBJ1-2; D may be TRBD1 (5 bases). This CDR3 region has 12 residues. Germline CDR1 reads GTSNPN; CDR2 reads SVGIG (reference sequence). V was shortened by 2 bases and J by 4 bases, with 8 bases between the two germline ends. CDR3 nucleotides: TGTGCCTGGAGTCAGGGTGGCTATGGCTACACCTTC. Amino acids: CAWSQGGYGYTF. The entire variable domain, with the rest obtained from reference TRBV30 and TRBJ1-2, is as follows: SQTIHQWPATLVQPVGSPLSLECTVEGTSNPNLYWYRQAAGRGLQLLFYSVGIGQISSEVPQNLSASRPQDRQFILSSKKLLLSDSGFYLCAWSQGGYGYTFGSGTRLTVV.

This clone occurred once. Within the sample, other DNA sequences also encode this same CDR3. The chain couples TRBV5-1 to TRBJ2-3; weak D call: TRBD1 (7 bases). V lost 2 bases, J lost 2 bases, and 12 bases lay in between. Looked up from germline, CDR1 is SGHRS and CDR2 is YFSETQ. The CDR3 sequence is 15 residues long. The DNA of the CDR3 is TGCGCCAGCAGCTTAGGCAGGGGGGACACAGATACGCAGTATTTT. Translation gives CASSLGRGDTDTQYF.

V is TRBV6-6 and J is TRBJ2-5; 7 bases are a match to TRBD1. The CDR3 is 15 amino acids. With V trimmed by 5 bases and J by 1 base, 7 bases remained unmatched. The germline V gene has CDR1 MNHNY and CDR2 SVGAGI (reference sequence). CDR3 sequence (DNA): TGTGCCAGCAGTAACCCGAGACAGGGCCAAGAGACCCAGTACTTC. Protein sequence: CASSNPRQGQETQYF.

The chain couples TRBV10-3 to TRBJ2-1; 10 bases align to TRBD2. The CDR3 has 15 amino acids. Germline-derived CDR1 and CDR2 are ENHRY and SYGVKD. V shed 4 bases and J 5 bases; nucleotides not matched to a gene: 5. CDR3 sequence (DNA): TGTGCCATCAGTGTAGCGGGAGGAACCAACAATGAGCAGTTCTTC. Residues: CAISVAGGTNNEQFF.

This chain links TRBV6-2 or TRBV6-3 with TRBJ2-1; 9 nucleotides line up with TRBD2. J gave up 7 bases and V 3 bases, and 10 bases lay outside the gene matches. This CDR3 comprises 16 residues. Looked up from germline, CDR1 is MNHEY and CDR2 is SVGEGT. The chain's CDR3 is CASSYRGLAGLNEQFF. The CDR3 DNA reads as TGTGCCAGCAGTTATCGGGGGCTAGCGGGATTGAATGAGCAGTTCTTC.

The chain joins TRBV30 to TRBJ2-2; D gene uncertain. V was clipped by 5 bases and J by 0 bases, with 7 bases between them. The CDR3 runs to 13 residues. Germline assignment: CDR1 GTSNPN and CDR2 SVGIG (reference sequence). CDR3 coding DNA: TGTGCCTGGTTTACCACGAACACCGGGGAGCTGTTTTTT. Translation gives CAWFTTNTGELFF. The full variable domain, its missing parts supplied by reference TRBV30 and TRBJ2-2, is SQTIHQWPATLVQPVGSPLSLECTVEGTSNPNLYWYRQAAGRGLQLLFYSVGIGQISSEVPQNLSASRPQDRQFILSSKKLLLSDSGFYLCAWFTTNTGELFFGEGSRLTVL.

The CDR3 DNA is TGTGCCAGCAGCTTATCCAGTCCCGAGTGGGATACGCAGTATTTT. Protein: CASSLSSPEWDTQYF. This chain joins TRBV7-3 and TRBJ2-3; D is ambiguous. The CDR3 is 15 residues long. Trimming stripped 2 bases from V and 6 bases from J, with 15 bases between. CDR1 is SGHTA and CDR2 is FQGTGA in the germline V gene.

This clone showed up just once. This rearrangement joins TRBV23-1 to TRBJ1-3; TRBD1 is a possible D gene (6 bases). TRBV23-1 is identified as an open reading frame with a role that is uncertain. The ends were cut back, 5 bases at V and 0 bases at J, with 26 bases in the middle. The length of the CDR3 is 20 residues. In DNA, the CDR3 is TGCGCCAGCAGTTCAGACCTATCCGGGACATCGGCACTCTCTGGAAACACCATATATTTT. It yields the protein CASSSDLSGTSALSGNTIYF.

The chain links TRBV2 to TRBJ2-7; possibly TRBD1 for D (6 bases). V lost 3 bases and J 3 bases, leaving 12 bases between the germline ends. Germline V gene sequence: CDR1 SNHLY, CDR2 FYNNEI. The CDR3 is made up of 14 amino acids. The CDR3, as DNA: TGTGCCAGCAGTGATCGGACAGAATACTACGAGCAGTACTTC. This codes for CASSDRTEYYEQYF.

This rearrangement joins TRBV27 to TRBJ2-2, with D possibly being TRBD1 (6 bases). V lost 8 bases, J lost 5 bases, and 21 bases lay in between. This CDR3 comprises 16 residues. The germline gives CDR1 MNHEY, CDR2 SMNVEV (reference sequence). DNA of the CDR3: TGTGCCAGCTGTCAGACTCTATCACAGGGAACCGGGGAGCTGTTTTTT. Its protein is CASCQTLSQGTGELFF.

CDR3 sequence (DNA): TGTGCCAGCACCCCTTATCCCTCTGGGGCCAACGTCCTGACTTTC. Its protein is CASTPYPSGANVLTF. V is TRBV3-1 (or the pseudogene TRBV3-2) and J is TRBJ2-6; D ambiguous. The V end lost 7 bases, the J end lost 0 bases, and 10 bases lay between the germline ends. Per germline, CDR1 LGHDT and CDR2 YNNKEL (reference sequence). CDR3 size: 15 residues.

V is TRBV28 and J is TRBJ2-1; D is uncertain. Trimming stripped 6 bases from V and 7 bases from J, with 16 bases between. Per germline, CDR1 MDHEN and CDR2 SYDVKM. This CDR3 is 14 amino acids long. CDR3 protein: CASSLRRAVNEQFF. The CDR3 DNA reads TGTGCCAGCAGCCTCCGTCGAGCCGTTAATGAGCAGTTCTTC.

The chain is built from TRBV7-2 and TRBJ2-7, with no clear D. Germline assignment: CDR1 SGHTA and CDR2 FQGNSA. The V gene lost 5 bases and the J gene lost 2 bases, with 22 bases spanning the gap. This CDR3 is 17 amino acids long. Written as DNA, the CDR3 is TGTGCCAGCAGCCCCCAGGTTCCGACTCCTTTCCCCTACGAGCAGTACTTC. As protein: CASSPQVPTPFPYEQYF.

CDR3 nucleotides: TGCGCCAGCACTGGGGGCGGGACAGATACGCAGTATTTT. Translating it yields CASTGGGTDTQYF. The chain links TRBV5-1 to TRBJ2-3, with D tentatively TRBD1 (6 bases). The V gene's germline CDR1 is SGHRS and CDR2 YFSETQ. V was cut by 6 bases and J by 3 bases, with 11 bases left in between. CDR3 length: 13 residues.

The chain recombines TRBV28 with TRBJ1-6, with 9 bases identical to TRBD1. The CDR3 loop spans 16 amino acids. Germline CDR1 MDHEN, CDR2 SYDVKM. V shed 3 bases and J 10 bases; nucleotides not matched to a gene: 10. The CDR3 nucleotides read TGTGCCAGCAGTTTCCCCCTGACAGGGGGAGGCTCACCCCTCCACTTT. Encoded protein: CASSFPLTGGGSPLHF.

The chain couples TRBV3-1 (or the pseudogene TRBV3-2) to TRBJ1-6; 7 bases map to TRBD1. This CDR3 region has 13 residues. Per the germline V gene, CDR1 is LGHDT and CDR2 is YNNKEL (reference sequence). The trim removed 4 bases at V and 9 bases at J, leaving 3 bases unmatched. CDR3 amino acids: CASSPRDSSPLHF. CDR3 DNA sequence: TGTGCCAGCAGCCCCCGGGACAGTTCACCCCTCCACTTT.

The chain uses TRBV6-4 and TRBJ2-5; 9 positions agree with TRBD2. The CDR3 sequence is 16 residues long. Trimming took 0 bases from V and 4 from J; bases not matched to a gene: 6. The V gene's germline CDR1 is MRHNA and CDR2 SNTAGT. The CDR3 here is CASSDSTISGRETQYF. CDR3 nucleotide sequence: TGTGCCAGCAGTGACTCGACGATTAGCGGGAGAGAGACCCAGTACTTC.